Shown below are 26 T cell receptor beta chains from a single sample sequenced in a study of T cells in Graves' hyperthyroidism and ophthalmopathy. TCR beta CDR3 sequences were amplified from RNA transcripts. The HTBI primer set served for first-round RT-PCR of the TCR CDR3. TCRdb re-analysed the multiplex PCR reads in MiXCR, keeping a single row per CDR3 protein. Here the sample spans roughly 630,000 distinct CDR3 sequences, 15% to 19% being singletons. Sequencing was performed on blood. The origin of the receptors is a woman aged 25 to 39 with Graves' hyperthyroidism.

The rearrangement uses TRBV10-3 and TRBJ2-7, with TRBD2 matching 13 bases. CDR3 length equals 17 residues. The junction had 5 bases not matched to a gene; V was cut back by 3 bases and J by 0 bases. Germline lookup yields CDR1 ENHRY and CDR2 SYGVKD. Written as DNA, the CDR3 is TGTGCCATCAGTGAACCGACTAGCGGGAGGAGCTCCTACGAGCAGTACTTC. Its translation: CAISEPTSGRSSYEQYF.

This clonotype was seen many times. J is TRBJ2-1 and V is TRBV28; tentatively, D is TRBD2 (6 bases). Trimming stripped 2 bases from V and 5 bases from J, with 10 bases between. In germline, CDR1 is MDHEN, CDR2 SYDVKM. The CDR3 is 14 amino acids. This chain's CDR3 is CASSLTSFHNEQFF. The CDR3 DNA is TGTGCCAGCAGTTTAACTAGCTTCCACAATGAGCAGTTCTTC. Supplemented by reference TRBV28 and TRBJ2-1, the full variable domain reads DVKVTQSSRYLVKRTGEKVFLECVQDMDHENMFWYRQDPGLGLRLIYFSYDVKMKEKGDIPEGYSVSREKKERFSLILESASTNQTSMYLCASSLTSFHNEQFFGPGTRLTVL.

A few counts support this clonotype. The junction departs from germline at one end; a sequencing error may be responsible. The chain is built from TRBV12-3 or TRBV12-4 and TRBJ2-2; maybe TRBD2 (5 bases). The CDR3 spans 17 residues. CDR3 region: CASSLQASPPNTGELLF. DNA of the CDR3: TGTGCCAGCAGTTTACAGGCTTCCCCGCCGAACACCGGGGAGCTGCTTTTT.

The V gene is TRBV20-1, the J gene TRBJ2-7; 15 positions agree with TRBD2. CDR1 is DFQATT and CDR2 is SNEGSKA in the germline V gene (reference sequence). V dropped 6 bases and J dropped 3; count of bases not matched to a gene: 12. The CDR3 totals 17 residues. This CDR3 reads CSAPSGLAGGPVYEQYF. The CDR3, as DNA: TGCAGTGCCCCGTCAGGACTAGCGGGAGGGCCGGTCTACGAGCAGTACTTC.

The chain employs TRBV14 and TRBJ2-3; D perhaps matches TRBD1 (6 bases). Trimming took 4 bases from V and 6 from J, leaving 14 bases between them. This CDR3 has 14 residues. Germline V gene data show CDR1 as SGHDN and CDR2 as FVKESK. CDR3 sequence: CASSRGQLRDTQYF. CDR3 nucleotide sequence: TGTGCCAGCAGCCGTGGACAGCTGAGGGATACGCAGTATTTT.

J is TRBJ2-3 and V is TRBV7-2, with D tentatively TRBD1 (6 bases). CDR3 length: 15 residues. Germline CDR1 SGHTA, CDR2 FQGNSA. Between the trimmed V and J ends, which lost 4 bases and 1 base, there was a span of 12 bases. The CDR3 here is CASSSGVAGTDTQYF. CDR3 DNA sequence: TGTGCCAGCAGCTCAGGGGTGGCTGGCACAGATACGCAGTATTTT.

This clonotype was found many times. The CDR3 nucleotides are TGTGCCAGAAAAGGGAATGAGCAGTTCTTC. This translates into CARKGNEQFF. V is TRBV2 and J is TRBJ2-1; D is unresolved. The V end was cut by 9 bases, the J end by 7 bases, with 7 bases between. Germline CDR1 and CDR2: SNHLY and FYNNEI. CDR3 length: 10 amino acids.

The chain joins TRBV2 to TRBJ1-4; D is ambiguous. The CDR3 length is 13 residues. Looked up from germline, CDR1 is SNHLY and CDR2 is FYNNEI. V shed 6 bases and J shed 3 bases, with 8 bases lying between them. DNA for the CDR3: TGTGCCAGCAGAGGGTCCTCTAATGAAAAACTGTTTTTT. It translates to CASRGSSNEKLFF. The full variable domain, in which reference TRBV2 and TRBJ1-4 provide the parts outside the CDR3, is EPEVTQTPSHQVTQMGQEVILRCVPISNHLYFYWYRQILGQKVEFLVSFYNNEISEKSEIFDDQFSVERPDGSNFTLKIRSTKLEDSAMYFCASRGSSNEKLFFGSGTQLSVL.

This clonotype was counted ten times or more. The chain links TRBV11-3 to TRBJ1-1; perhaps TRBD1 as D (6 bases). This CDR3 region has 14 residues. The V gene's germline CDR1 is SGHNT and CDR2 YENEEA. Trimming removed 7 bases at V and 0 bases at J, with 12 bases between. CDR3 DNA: TGTGCCAGCAACCACGGACAGCTGAACACTGAAGCTTTCTTT. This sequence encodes CASNHGQLNTEAFF.

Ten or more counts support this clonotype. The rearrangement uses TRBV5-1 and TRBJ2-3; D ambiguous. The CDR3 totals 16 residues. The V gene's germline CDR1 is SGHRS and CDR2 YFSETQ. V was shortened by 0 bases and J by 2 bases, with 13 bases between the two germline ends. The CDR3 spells CASSLAVSAVTDTQYF. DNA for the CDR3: TGCGCCAGCAGCTTGGCCGTCAGTGCGGTCACAGATACGCAGTATTTT.

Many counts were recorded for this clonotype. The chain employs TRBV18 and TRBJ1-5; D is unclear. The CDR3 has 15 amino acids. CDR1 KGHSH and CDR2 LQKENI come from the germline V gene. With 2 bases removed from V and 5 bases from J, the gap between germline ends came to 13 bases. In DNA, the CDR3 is TGTGCCAGCTCACCAATATATAGGGCGGATCAGCCCCAGCATTTT. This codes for CASSPIYRADQPQHF.

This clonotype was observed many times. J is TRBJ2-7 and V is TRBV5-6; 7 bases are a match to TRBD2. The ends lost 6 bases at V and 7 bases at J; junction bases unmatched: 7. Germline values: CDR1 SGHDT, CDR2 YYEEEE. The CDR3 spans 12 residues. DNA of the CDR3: TGTGCCAGCACAGCGGGGCCGGGGGAGCAGTACTTC. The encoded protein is CASTAGPGEQYF.

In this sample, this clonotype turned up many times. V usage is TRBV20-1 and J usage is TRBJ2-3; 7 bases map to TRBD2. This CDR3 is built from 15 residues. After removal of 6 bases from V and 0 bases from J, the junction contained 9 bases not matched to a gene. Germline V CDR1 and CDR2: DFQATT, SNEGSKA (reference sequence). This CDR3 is CSALGGRASTDTQYF. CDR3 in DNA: TGCAGTGCCCTCGGGGGGAGGGCTAGCACAGATACGCAGTATTTT.

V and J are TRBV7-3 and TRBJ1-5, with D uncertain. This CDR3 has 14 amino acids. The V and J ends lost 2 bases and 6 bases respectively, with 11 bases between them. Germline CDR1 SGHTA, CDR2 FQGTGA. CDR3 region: CASSLEVRFQPQHF. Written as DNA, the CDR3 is TGTGCCAGCAGCTTAGAGGTCAGATTTCAGCCCCAGCATTTT.

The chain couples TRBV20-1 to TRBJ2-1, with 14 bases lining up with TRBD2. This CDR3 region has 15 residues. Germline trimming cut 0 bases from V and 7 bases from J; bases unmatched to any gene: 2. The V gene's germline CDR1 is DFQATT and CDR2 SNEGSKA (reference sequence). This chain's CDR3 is CSARDGTSGSNEQFF. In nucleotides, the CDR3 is TGCAGTGCTAGAGACGGGACTAGCGGGAGTAATGAGCAGTTCTTC.

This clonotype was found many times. The CDR3 loop reads CASSPGAVGEKLFF. The DNA for the CDR3 is TGTGCCAGCTCGCCCGGTGCGGTGGGAGAAAAACTGTTTTTT. This sequence joins TRBV18 and TRBJ1-4; no reliable D call. The germline V gene encodes CDR1 KGHSH and CDR2 LQKENI. Trimming took off 6 bases at V and 8 bases at J, with 16 bases between the two ends. This CDR3 comprises 14 residues.

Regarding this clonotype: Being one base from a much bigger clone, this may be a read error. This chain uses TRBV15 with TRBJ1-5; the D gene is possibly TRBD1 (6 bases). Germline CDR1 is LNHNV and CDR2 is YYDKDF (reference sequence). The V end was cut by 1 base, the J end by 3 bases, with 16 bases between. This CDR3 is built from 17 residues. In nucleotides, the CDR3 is TGTGCCACCAGCAGAGTTAAGGCCGACAGGTTCAATCAGCCCCAGCATTTT. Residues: CATSRVKADRFNQPQHF.

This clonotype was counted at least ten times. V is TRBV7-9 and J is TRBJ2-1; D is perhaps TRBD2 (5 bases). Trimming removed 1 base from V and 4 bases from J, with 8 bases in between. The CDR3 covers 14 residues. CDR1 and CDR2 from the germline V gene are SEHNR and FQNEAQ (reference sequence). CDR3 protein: CASSLGTQYNEQFF. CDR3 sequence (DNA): TGTGCCAGCAGCTTAGGGACTCAATACAATGAGCAGTTCTTC.

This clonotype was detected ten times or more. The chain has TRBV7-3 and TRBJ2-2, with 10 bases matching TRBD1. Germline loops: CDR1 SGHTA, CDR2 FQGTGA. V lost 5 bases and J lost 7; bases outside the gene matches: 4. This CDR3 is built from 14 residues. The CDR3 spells CASSPTGGGGELFF. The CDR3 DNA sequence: TGTGCCAGCAGCCCGACAGGGGGCGGCGGGGAGCTGTTTTTT.

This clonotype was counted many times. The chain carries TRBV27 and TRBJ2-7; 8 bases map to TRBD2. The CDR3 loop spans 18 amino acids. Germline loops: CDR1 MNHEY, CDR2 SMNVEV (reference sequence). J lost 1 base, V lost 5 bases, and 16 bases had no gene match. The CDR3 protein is CASSPDPLLAAKSYEQYF. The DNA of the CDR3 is TGTGCCAGCAGTCCGGATCCGTTACTAGCGGCCAAGTCCTACGAGCAGTACTTC.

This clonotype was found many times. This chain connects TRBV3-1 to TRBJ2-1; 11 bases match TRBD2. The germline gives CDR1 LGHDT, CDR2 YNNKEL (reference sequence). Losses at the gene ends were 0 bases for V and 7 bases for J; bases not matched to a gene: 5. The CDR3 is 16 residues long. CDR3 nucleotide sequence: TGTGCCAGCAGCCAAGATTTACTAGCGGGAGTAAATGAGCAGTTCTTC. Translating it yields CASSQDLLAGVNEQFF.

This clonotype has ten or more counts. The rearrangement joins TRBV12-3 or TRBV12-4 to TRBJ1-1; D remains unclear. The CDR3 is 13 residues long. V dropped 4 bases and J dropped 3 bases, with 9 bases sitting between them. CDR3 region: CASSYGRDTEAFF. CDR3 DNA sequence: TGTGCCAGCAGTTACGGGAGGGACACTGAAGCTTTCTTT.

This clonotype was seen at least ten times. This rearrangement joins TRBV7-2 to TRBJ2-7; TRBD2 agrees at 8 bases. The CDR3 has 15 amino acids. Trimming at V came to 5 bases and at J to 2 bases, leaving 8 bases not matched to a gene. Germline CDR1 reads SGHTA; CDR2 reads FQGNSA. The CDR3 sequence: CASSITSGHTYEQYF. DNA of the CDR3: TGTGCCAGCAGCATCACTAGCGGCCACACCTACGAGCAGTACTTC.

As DNA, the CDR3 is TGTGCCACCAGCAGAGAAAGGGGAGGACAGGGGGCGTGGGGCTACACCTTC. It codes for CATSRERGGQGAWGYTF. This chain joins TRBV15 and TRBJ1-2; 11 positions match TRBD1. CDR3 length: 17 amino acids. Germline V CDR1 and CDR2: LNHNV, YYDKDF (reference sequence). V dropped 0 bases and J dropped 8; count of bases not matched to a gene: 11.

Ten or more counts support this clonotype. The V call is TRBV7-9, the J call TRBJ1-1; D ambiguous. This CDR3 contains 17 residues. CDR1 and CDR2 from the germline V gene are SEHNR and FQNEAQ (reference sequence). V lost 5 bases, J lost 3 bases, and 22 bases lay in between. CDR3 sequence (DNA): TGTGCCAGCAGCCCCCAGTCTGTATTGGGTTTTGACACTGAAGCTTTCTTT. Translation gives CASSPQSVLGFDTEAFF.

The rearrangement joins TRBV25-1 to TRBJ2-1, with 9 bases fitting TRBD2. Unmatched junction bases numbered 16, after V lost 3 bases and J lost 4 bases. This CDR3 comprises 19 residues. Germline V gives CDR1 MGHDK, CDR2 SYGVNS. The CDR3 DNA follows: TGTGCCAGCAGTGATGGGCCGTTAGCGGGAGATCTGTTGTACAATGAGCAGTTCTTC. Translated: CASSDGPLAGDLLYNEQFF.